This T cell receptor (beta chain) appears in the sequencing data of a study of beta chain features in type 1 diabetes. Findings and limits, study-wide: The study found that naive, central memory and Treg TCRB repertoires appeared more similar in patients than in healthy donors. In every one of the four CD4+ subsets, TCRB CDR3s were moderately but significantly shorter in Type 1 diabetes patients.

Sequenced material consisted of expressed TCRB transcripts (all of the isolated RNA was reverse transcribed). Regulatory, naive and central memory T cell samples averaged roughly 4 million reads. Produced via immunoSEQ multiplex PCR; TCRdb's table is partial and in-frame only. The sample has about 360,000 clones, roughly 12% seen once; the top ten hold roughly 0.0097%. By way of CD45RO/CCR7/CD25/CD127/CD95/CD27, the CD4+ regulatory, stem cell-like memory, central memory and naive cells were sorted. Germline lookup yields CDR1 SEHNR and CDR2 FQNEAQ (reference sequence). This CDR3 spans 15 amino acids. The trim removed 5 bases at V and 4 bases at J, leaving 8 bases unmatched. This clone appeared a few times. Its specificity is unknown.

The sequence was obtained from a young woman with type 1 diabetes. Sequences were obtained from naive CD4+ T cells from blood. V is TRBV7-9 and J is TRBJ1-5; 7 nucleotides line up with TRBD1. CDR3 loop: CASSPETGSNQPQHF. The CDR3 DNA reads TGTGCCAGCAGCCCGGAGACAGGGTCAAATCAGCCCCAGCATTTT.